This is a list of T cell receptor beta chains from one sample in a study of cytomegalovirus exposure and HLA in healthy donors. Sequencing was performed with immunoSEQ multiplex PCR; in TCRdb, only in-frame clones are kept and a portion is missing. The table shows over 200,000 clones, with about two thirds occurring only once. Sequences were obtained from PBMCs. Source of these receptors: a man aged 35 to 55 in good health and CMV-seropositive. The CDR3 runs from the conserved cysteine through the conserved F or W. The order of the fields is J gene, V gene, CDR3 protein.

j_call: TRBJ2-7; v_call: TRBV27; cdr3_aa: CASSSGGLNEQYF
j_call: TRBJ2-5; v_call: TRBV23-1; cdr3_aa: CASSQPETGQETQYF
j_call: TRBJ2-7; v_call: TRBV27; cdr3_aa: CASRKDWFSYEQYF
j_call: TRBJ1-2; v_call: TRBV5-4; cdr3_aa: CASSIAERQGARPNYGYTF
j_call: TRBJ1-6; v_call: TRBV6-1; cdr3_aa: CASSEERPRQGNSPLHF
j_call: TRBJ2-2; v_call: TRBV7-7; cdr3_aa: CASSPLPRGTGELFF
j_call: TRBJ2-2; v_call: TRBV27; cdr3_aa: CASSLTGGAGELFF
j_call: TRBJ1-2; v_call: TRBV6-1; cdr3_aa: CASSEAGGIYGYTF
j_call: TRBJ1-3; v_call: TRBV19; cdr3_aa: CASSSIQRGYSGNTIYF
j_call: TRBJ1-1; v_call: TRBV5-1; cdr3_aa: CASSEGVGDTEAFF
j_call: TRBJ1-5; v_call: TRBV7-9; cdr3_aa: CASSRPGGNQPQHF
j_call: TRBJ1-1; v_call: TRBV27; cdr3_aa: CASSSLRGIRTEAFF
j_call: TRBJ2-3; v_call: TRBV4-2; cdr3_aa: CASSQRTSGADTQYF
j_call: TRBJ1-2; v_call: TRBV12-5; cdr3_aa: CASGLWTGGPGYGYTF
j_call: TRBJ2-7; v_call: TRBV29-1; cdr3_aa: CSVRTGVWQYF
j_call: TRBJ2-2; v_call: TRBV4-3; cdr3_aa: CASSQVFGWPNTGELFF
j_call: TRBJ2-7; v_call: TRBV7-8; cdr3_aa: CASSLQGDSSYEQYF
j_call: TRBJ2-7; v_call: TRBV27; cdr3_aa: CASSVRGIGYEQYF
j_call: TRBJ2-3; v_call: TRBV7-2; cdr3_aa: CASSLVRTDTQYF
j_call: TRBJ2-7; v_call: TRBV14; cdr3_aa: CASSPQGGWDRATDEQYF
j_call: TRBJ1-2; v_call: TRBV7-9; cdr3_aa: CASSLGQARGYTF
j_call: TRBJ2-1; v_call: TRBV27; cdr3_aa: CASSPTWGRGNEQFF
j_call: TRBJ2-1; v_call: TRBV7-2; cdr3_aa: CASSRGLGNNEQFF
j_call: TRBJ1-1; v_call: TRBV5-4; cdr3_aa: CASSLHTGGAEAFF
j_call: TRBJ1-2; v_call: TRBV19; cdr3_aa: CASSPSTGLGYGYTF
j_call: TRBJ1-1; v_call: TRBV6-5; cdr3_aa: CASSYGQATEAFF
j_call: TRBJ1-5; v_call: TRBV5-1; cdr3_aa: CASSFLGDQPQHF
j_call: TRBJ2-1; v_call: TRBV5-1; cdr3_aa: CASSLDRYNEQFF
j_call: TRBJ2-5; v_call: TRBV7-2; cdr3_aa: CASSLNAGAQETQYF
j_call: TRBJ2-7; v_call: TRBV5-1; cdr3_aa: CASSPGTPRTYEQYF
j_call: TRBJ1-6; v_call: TRBV28; cdr3_aa: CASSSTRQFAGNSPLHF
j_call: TRBJ2-5; v_call: TRBV19; cdr3_aa: CASSLGTGGETQYF
j_call: TRBJ2-7; v_call: TRBV28; cdr3_aa: CASSLSRVMRGYNNEQYF
j_call: TRBJ1-5; v_call: TRBV5-8; cdr3_aa: CASRIWEEGNQPQHF
j_call: TRBJ1-1; v_call: TRBV5-1; cdr3_aa: CASSRRTGAPRVNTEAFF
j_call: TRBJ1-6; v_call: TRBV5-5; cdr3_aa: CASSLVGRGNSPLHF
j_call: TRBJ2-3; v_call: TRBV5-5; cdr3_aa: CASRDSKTDTQYF
j_call: TRBJ2-7; v_call: TRBV28; cdr3_aa: CASSSRTGWAYEQYF
j_call: TRBJ1-2; v_call: TRBV28; cdr3_aa: CASSLRDRAGGYTF
j_call: TRBJ1-5; v_call: TRBV6-1; cdr3_aa: CASSSEGLDQPQHF
j_call: TRBJ1-1; v_call: TRBV5-1; cdr3_aa: CASRAPGQVNTEAFF
j_call: TRBJ2-1; v_call: TRBV2; cdr3_aa: CASRPGLAGAGEQFF
j_call: TRBJ2-3; v_call: TRBV19; cdr3_aa: CASSTSSERTQYF
j_call: TRBJ1-6; v_call: TRBV19; cdr3_aa: CASSIGTEASPLHF
j_call: TRBJ1-1; v_call: TRBV7-2; cdr3_aa: CASSALPGQGYGGDTEAFF
j_call: TRBJ1-5; v_call: TRBV19; cdr3_aa: CASKRQGVYQPQHF
j_call: TRBJ2-7; v_call: TRBV11-2; cdr3_aa: CASTSSGTSVYEQYF
j_call: .; v_call: TRBV10-3; cdr3_aa: CAISLPGLADEQYF
j_call: TRBJ1-3; v_call: TRBV14; cdr3_aa: CASSPLSGRYGNTIYF
j_call: TRBJ2-3; v_call: TRBV7-2; cdr3_aa: CASTHYSGGLTDTQYF
j_call: TRBJ1-2; v_call: TRBV6-1; cdr3_aa: CASSEAIRKAGYRGYTF
j_call: TRBJ2-7; v_call: TRBV19; cdr3_aa: CASSIAGGPGEQYF
j_call: TRBJ1-4; v_call: TRBV6-6; cdr3_aa: CASSYYGSEKLFF